Each of the 8 T cell receptor beta chains below was sequenced from the same sample in a study of regulatory T cells in long-lasting Graves disease. The authors built TCR beta libraries using iRepertoire HTBI primers and Arm-PCR of CDR3 regions. TCRdb reprocessed the multiplex PCR reads via MiXCR and lists one record per CDR3 protein. The table records a few hundred thousand distinct CDR3 sequences, roughly 25% of them present only once. The time point: persistent/refractory GD, antithyroid drugs over 5 years with positive TRAb. PBMC-derived RNA was used for the TCR library. The sample in question was peripheral blood mononuclear cells (PBMCs), obtained when the disease was refractory, from a patient treated with antithyroid drugs. These receptors were obtained from a woman aged 40 to 55 with Graves disease.

This clonotype has only a few counts. V is TRBV3-1 and J is TRBJ1-6; a weak D match, TRBD1 (5 bases). V lost 0 bases to trimming and J lost 2 bases, with 8 bases between them. This CDR3 comprises 16 residues. CDR1 and CDR2 from the germline V gene are LGHDT and YNNKEL (reference sequence). The CDR3 protein is CASSQDTGAYNSPLHF. The CDR3 coding sequence is TGTGCCAGCAGCCAAGATACGGGGGCCTATAATTCACCCCTCCACTTT.

The chain joins TRBV4-1 to TRBJ2-1; D is uncertain. V was trimmed by 4 bases and J by 3 bases, leaving 4 bases between them. The CDR3 spans 12 residues. In germline, CDR1 is MGHRA, CDR2 YSYEKL. The CDR3 protein is CASSRDYNEQFF. DNA for the CDR3: TGCGCCAGCAGCCGGGACTACAATGAGCAGTTCTTC.

This clonotype was detected only a few times. The chain has TRBV6-1 and TRBJ2-7, with 7 bases that match TRBD2. The ends lost 8 bases at V and 0 bases at J; junction bases unmatched: 7. CDR3 length: 14 residues. Germline lookup yields CDR1 MNHNS and CDR2 SASEGT. As DNA, the CDR3 is TGTGCCAGCTGGCTCCGCGGGAGCTCCTACGAGCAGTACTTC. It specifies CASWLRGSSYEQYF.

The chain uses TRBV6-1 and TRBJ2-5, with 8 positions matching TRBD2. V was pared by 5 bases and J by 4 bases, with 12 bases of the junction left unmatched. CDR1 is MNHNS, CDR2 SASEGT, per germline. The CDR3 is made up of 16 amino acids. CDR3 amino acids: CASSPGTRVVGETQYF. The CDR3 nucleotides are TGTGCCAGCAGTCCCGGGACTAGAGTCGTAGGAGAGACCCAGTACTTC.

As concerns this clonotype: A much larger clone sits a single nucleotide away, making a read error possible. This rearrangement joins TRBV9 to TRBJ2-7; either TRBD1 or TRBD2 may fit D (5 bases each). Trimming removed 2 bases at V and 2 bases at J, with 8 bases between. CDR3 length equals 13 residues. The germline V gene has CDR1 SGDLS and CDR2 YYNGEE. CDR3 DNA sequence: TGTGCCAGCAGCGTTGGGGGACCCTACGAGCAGTACTTC. Residues: CASSVGGPYEQYF.

This clonotype occurred many times. The chain is built from TRBV20-1 and TRBJ2-5; 8 bases fit TRBD2. The germline gives CDR1 DFQATT, CDR2 SNEGSKA (reference sequence). The junction had 8 bases not matched to a gene; V was cut back by 6 bases and J by 5 bases. The CDR3 consists of 13 residues. The CDR3 DNA sequence: TGCAGTGCACAAGGGACTAGAGGGGAGACCCAGTACTTC. Its translation: CSAQGTRGETQYF.

About this clonotype itself: Possible read error: a much larger clone is one base away. The V call is TRBV7-2, the J call TRBJ1-1; D call uncertain. CDR3 size: 12 residues. In germline, CDR1 is SGHTA, CDR2 FQGNSA. The CDR3 here is CACSSRRGAAFF. The CDR3 DNA reads TGTGCCTGCAGCTCAAGACGGGGTGCAGCTTTCTTT.

This clonotype was seen ten or more times. At one end the junction does not follow the germline gene, possibly because of a read error. This rearrangement joins TRBV6-1 to TRBJ2-7; 10 positions match TRBD1. The CDR3 length is 15 residues. CDR1 and CDR2 (germline): MNHNS, SASEGT. This chain's CDR3 is CASREGTGAMYEQYF. DNA of the CDR3: TGTGCCAGCAGAGAAGGGACAGGGGCTATGTACGAGCAGTACTTC.